This TCR beta chain was profiled in a study of blood T cells in healthy people across ages. For this clonotype: The CDR3 end shows no conserved phenylalanine or tryptophan, and so a read error is likely.

CDR1 DFQATT and CDR2 SNEGSKA come from the germline V gene (reference sequence). J was trimmed by 8 bases and V by 5 bases; bases with no gene match: 9. The CDR3 loop spans 13 amino acids. Then a second PCR, running roughly 7 to 11 cycles, was carried out with a sample-barcoded 5' primer and a J-beta primer mix. Tags on each cDNA molecule came from a template-switch adaptor with 12 random nucleotides. TCRdb recomputed calls from the 5' RACE reads with MiXCR, one row per CDR3 protein. Found here are about 840,000 distinct CDR3 sequences, under 35% of them singletons; the top ten hold more than 8.5%. These sequences were also reported in another study, on T cells of mothers and their children. That source reports: Reads obtained per mother exceeded 8.5 million TCR beta CDR3 reads, with 3 million to 3.5 million obtained per child.

Input material: blood. V is TRBV20-1 and J is TRBJ2-1; 7 bases are shared with TRBD1. This receptor was obtained from a woman aged 40 to 55 in good health. The CDR3 DNA reads TGCAGTGCTTACAGGGGAACCGACGATGAGCAGTTCTCC. Translation: CSAYRGTDDEQFS.